This TCR beta chain is from a study of glioma-infiltrating T cells. Study-level points and caveats: Only very few CDR3 sequences appeared in both tissue and blood. Above-expected tissue-blood divergence occurred in all gliomas, most in low-grade ones.

TCR alpha and beta CDR3 regions were amplified from RNA using iRepertoire nested multiplex PCR. Input was 100-400 ng of tissue mRNA or PBMC total RNA. Each CDR3 protein is one row after TCRdb ran MiXCR on the multiplex PCR reads. Of fewer than 200,000 distinct CDR3 sequences listed, over 25% were seen once; the top ten hold around 20%. This clonotype was detected many times. Its target is not known. Losses at the gene ends were 0 bases for V and 4 bases for J; bases not matched to a gene: 10. CDR3 size: 17 residues. Germline V gene sequence: CDR1 MNHEY, CDR2 SVGEGT. The chain employs TRBV6-2 or TRBV6-3 and TRBJ1-1; 8 bases match TRBD1. The sequenced sample consisted of glioma tissue, nonneoplastic brain tissue, or PBMCs (not recorded which). This receptor was identified in a human donor with low-grade glioma or glioblastoma, undergoing nonglioma brain surgery, or in good health (not recorded which). The CDR3 DNA follows: TGTGCCAGCAGTTACTCGTCGCAGGGGGCGGGTGGCACTGAAGCTTTCTTT. Its translation: CASSYSSQGAGGTEAFF.